These 21 T cell receptor beta chains originate from one sample sequenced in a study of cytotoxic CD8 clonotypes in ibrutinib-treated CLL. Clones were read by immunoSEQ multiplex PCR, and TCRdb kept only the in-frame ones, dropping some. The sample carries some 160,000 clones, roughly four fifths recorded once. The input for sequencing was PBMCs, taken after 12 months of ibrutinib treatment. Receptors originate from a human donor with chronic lymphocytic leukemia.

The rearrangement joins TRBV29-1 to TRBJ2-7; 11 bases are a match to TRBD2. The germline gives CDR1 SQVTM, CDR2 ANQGSEA. The CDR3 spans 14 residues. Unmatched junction bases numbered 2, after V lost 4 bases and J lost 0 bases. The CDR3 region has the DNA TGCAGCGTTGGCACTAGCGGGGGCTCCTACGAGCAGTACTTC. This translates into CSVGTSGGSYEQYF.

The V gene is TRBV5-5, the J gene TRBJ2-1; a weak D match, TRBD2 (5 bases). The germline V gene has CDR1 SGHKS and CDR2 YYEKEE (reference sequence). The CDR3 is made up of 14 amino acids. V was pared by 0 bases and J by 12 bases, with 16 bases between. As DNA, the CDR3 is TGTGCCAGCAGCTTGGTTCTGAGGGAGATGAGGCAGTTCTTC. It yields the protein CASSLVLREMRQFF.

This clone was seen a single time. The chain combines TRBV7-9 with TRBJ1-4; D may be TRBD1 (6 bases). V lost 1 base and J 8 bases, leaving 14 bases between the germline ends. This CDR3 is built from 15 residues. In germline, CDR1 is SEHNR, CDR2 FQNEAQ (reference sequence). The CDR3 DNA reads TGTGCCAGCAGCTTAGAAGGGGGGGCAGGCGAAAAACTGTTTTTT. Its translation is CASSLEGGAGEKLFF.

V gene TRBV7-2 combines with J gene TRBJ2-5; TRBD1 matches at 7 bases. The germline V gene encodes CDR1 SGHTA and CDR2 FQGNSA. V gave up 0 bases and J gave up 9 bases; unmatched junction bases: 10. This CDR3 has 15 residues. CDR3 nucleotides: TGTGCCAGCAGCTTAGCACCGCCTCAAAGGGGGCCCCAGTACTTC. Translating gives CASSLAPPQRGPQYF.

This clone was picked up one time. V usage is TRBV10-3 and J usage is TRBJ1-6; 9 bases match TRBD1. The germline CDR1 and CDR2 sequences are ENHRY and SYGVKD. With V trimmed by 2 bases and J by 7 bases, 0 bases remained unmatched. The CDR3 covers 14 residues. Written as DNA, the CDR3 is TGTGCCATCAGTGAGGGGACAGGGAATTCACCCCTCCACTTT. Translating gives CAISEGTGNSPLHF.

This clone has only one observation. CDR3 DNA sequence: TGTGCCAGCAAGCCGACAGGGGACACCGGGGAGCTGTTTTTT. This sequence encodes CASKPTGDTGELFF. This chain uses TRBV4-2 with TRBJ2-2; 8 bases agree with TRBD1. Trimming took 7 bases from V and 3 from J; bases not matched to a gene: 4. This CDR3 has 14 residues. CDR1 is LGHNA, CDR2 YNFKEQ, per germline.

The chain joins TRBV6-5 to TRBJ2-6; D is unresolved. Germline V gene lookup returns CDR1 MNHEY and CDR2 SVGAGI. Trimming cost V 4 bases and J 0 bases, with 4 bases left between them. This CDR3 spans 14 amino acids. The CDR3 reads CASSFASGANVLTF. CDR3 coding DNA: TGTGCCAGCAGTTTCGCCTCTGGGGCCAACGTCCTGACTTTC.

The chain links TRBV7-3 to TRBJ1-2; 7 bases align to TRBD1. The CDR3 runs 13 residues. Germline V gene data show CDR1 as SGHTA and CDR2 as FQGTGA. Trimming took 4 bases from V and 5 from J; bases not matched to a gene: 4. The CDR3 reads CASSSEGAYGYTF. The CDR3 coding sequence is TGTGCCAGCAGCTCCGAGGGGGCGTATGGCTACACCTTC.

This clone has just one count. The chain couples TRBV7-8 to TRBJ2-7, with D tentatively TRBD2 (5 bases). Trimming stripped 9 bases from V and 2 bases from J, with 11 bases between. CDR3 length: 12 amino acids. Per the germline V gene, CDR1 is SGHVS and CDR2 is FQNEAQ. CDR3 DNA: TGTGCCAGTCTTAGAGGGCCCTACGAGCAGTACTTC. It encodes CASLRGPYEQYF.

The chain has TRBV18 and TRBJ1-2, with a tentative D call TRBD1 (5 bases). Between the trimmed V and J ends, which lost 5 bases and 5 bases, there was a span of 18 bases. This CDR3 spans 15 amino acids. Germline V gives CDR1 KGHSH, CDR2 LQKENI. This CDR3 reads CASSEKALTGYGYTF. The CDR3 nucleotides are TGTGCCAGCTCAGAGAAGGCCCTTACAGGTTATGGCTACACCTTC.

The J gene is TRBJ2-3, the V gene TRBV4-3, with 10 bases matching TRBD2. The V gene's germline CDR1 is LGHNA and CDR2 YSLEER. The junction had 7 bases not matched to a gene; V was cut back by 0 bases and J by 4 bases. This CDR3 comprises 17 residues. The CDR3 DNA is TGCGCCAGCAGCCAAGATGCGCCTAGCGGGAGTTCAGATACGCAGTATTTT. Protein product: CASSQDAPSGSSDTQYF.

This clone came up once. V and J are TRBV28 and TRBJ1-2, with 8 bases fitting TRBD1. Trimming took 3 bases from V and 8 from J; bases not matched to a gene: 5. The CDR3 is 13 residues long. Germline V gene sequence: CDR1 MDHEN, CDR2 SYDVKM. CDR3 in amino acids: CASSLTGVGGYTF. CDR3 nucleotides: TGTGCCAGCAGTTTGACAGGGGTGGGCGGCTACACCTTC.

V is TRBV6-1 and J is TRBJ2-1; the match to TRBD2 covers 10 bases. The CDR3 extends over 13 amino acids. Germline V gene lookup returns CDR1 MNHNS and CDR2 SASEGT. Trimming cost V 6 bases and J 11 bases; bases outside gene matches: 7. CDR3 DNA: TGTGCCAGCAGAAAGGAACTAGCGGGGAAGCAGTTCTTC. Protein: CASRKELAGKQFF.

This clone appeared once. The chain is built from TRBV6-6 and TRBJ1-5; D remains ambiguous. From germline, CDR1 is MNHNY and CDR2 SVGAGI (reference sequence). CDR3 length: 12 residues. V lost 7 bases and J lost 7, with 11 bases in between. The CDR3 reads CASTTGGQPQHF. CDR3 sequence (DNA): TGTGCCAGCACAACGGGCGGCCAGCCCCAGCATTTT.

V gene TRBV10-3 combines with J gene TRBJ2-5; D is undetermined. Trimming cost V 11 bases and J 3 bases, with 10 bases left between them. There are 11 residues in the CDR3. The V gene's germline CDR1 is ENHRY and CDR2 SYGVKD. CDR3 nucleotides: TGTGCCTCCATGGTGGAAGAGACCCAGTACTTC. It specifies CASMVEETQYF.

The gene calls are TRBV28 and TRBJ2-1, with TRBD1 matching over 7 bases. CDR3 length equals 16 residues. Germline V lookup: CDR1 MDHEN, CDR2 SYDVKM. After removal of 4 bases from V and 8 bases from J, the junction contained 14 bases not matched to a gene. The CDR3 DNA reads TGTGCCAGCAGTTCCCGATGGACAGGCCGTAGGGATGAGCAGTTCTTC. It encodes CASSSRWTGRRDEQFF.

This chain connects TRBV10-3 to TRBJ1-5; a weak D match, TRBD1 (6 bases). This CDR3 comprises 16 residues. Trimming removed 0 bases at V and 2 bases at J, with 11 bases between. Germline V gene sequence: CDR1 ENHRY, CDR2 SYGVKD. In nucleotides, the CDR3 is TGTGCCATCAGTGAGTCGTTTTCAGGGGGCAATCAGCCCCAGCATTTT. It translates to CAISESFSGGNQPQHF.

This rearrangement joins TRBV2 to TRBJ2-1; 7 bases are a match to TRBD1. Germline assignment: CDR1 SNHLY and CDR2 FYNNEI. With V trimmed by 4 bases and J by 7 bases, 1 base remained unmatched. The CDR3 consists of 12 residues. The CDR3 sequence: CASSAQGNEQFF. In nucleotides, the CDR3 is TGTGCCAGCAGTGCACAGGGGAATGAGCAGTTCTTC.

There are a few counts of this clone. The same CDR3 arises from other DNA sequences in this sample as well. J is TRBJ1-2 and V is TRBV5-1, with D hard to call. This CDR3 spans 14 amino acids. The V and J ends lost 1 base and 2 bases respectively, with 9 bases between them. Germline-derived CDR1 and CDR2 are SGHRS and YFSETQ. The DNA of the CDR3 is TGCGCCAGCAGCTTGCAAGGTGGAAACTATGGCTACACCTTC. It yields the protein CASSLQGGNYGYTF. Using reference TRBV5-1 and TRBJ1-2 for the parts outside the CDR3, the full variable domain is KAGVTQTPRYLIKTRGQQVTLSCSPISGHRSVSWYQQTPGQGLQFLFEYFSETQRNKGNFPGRFSGRQFSNSRSEMNVSTLELGDSALYLCASSLQGGNYGYTFGSGTRLTVV.

In the case of this clone: The junction differs from germline at one of its ends, possibly a read error. CDR3 coding DNA: TGTGCCAGTAGTATATACGGATACTCTGGAAACACCATGTATTTT. The encoded protein is CASSIYGYSGNTMYF. V usage is TRBV19 and J usage is TRBJ1-3; D is undetermined. The CDR3 runs to 15 residues. Per germline, CDR1 LNHDA and CDR2 SQIVND (reference sequence).

The V and J genes are TRBV5-5 and TRBJ1-5; D gene unclear. CDR1 is SGHKS, CDR2 YYEKEE, per germline (reference sequence). This CDR3 comprises 13 residues. Trimming removed 0 bases from V and 5 bases from J, with 6 bases in between. The CDR3 reads CASSLEDHQPQHF. As DNA, the CDR3 is TGTGCCAGCAGCTTGGAGGATCATCAGCCCCAGCATTTT.